This T cell receptor (beta chain) was identified in a study of shared clonotypes between healthy human individuals. Whole-study findings and limits: Clonotypes shared by all four sorted-subset donors had higher generation probabilities than non-shared clonotypes.

Across several immunoSEQ plates, the genomic DNA of each subset was split evenly. TCRdb keeps only in-frame clones here, not all; method: immunoSEQ multiplex PCR. Of more than 2 million clones in the sample, approximately 94% were seen once. Germline V gene sequence: CDR1 LGHNA, CDR2 YSLEER. V was cut by 0 bases and J by 3 bases, with 8 bases left in between. This CDR3 region has 14 residues. In regard to this clone: Its antigen is unidentified.

The receptor comes from a man between 18 and 35 years old in good health. The sequenced sample consisted of naive CD4+ T cells sorted from blood. Subset given: CD45RA+ positively selected. V usage is TRBV4-3 and J usage is TRBJ1-2; D gene unclear. For the CDR3, the DNA is TGCGCCAGCAGCCAAGATTTAACATACTATGGCTACACCTTC. Amino acids: CASSQDLTYYGYTF.